The TCR beta chain described here comes from a study of post-analysis software for immune sequencing data. General study findings and limits: Roughly five TRBV segments were significantly more frequent in patients than in controls. TRBV5-6, TRBV5-1 and TRBV20-1 were among these segments. Multiple sclerosis patients showed significantly lower normalized Chao1 diversity than controls did. Co-batched samples clustered tightly together by F measure.

Regarding this clonotype: Its antigen remains unidentified.

Prepared TCR beta cDNA libraries contained unique molecular identifiers. TCRdb re-derived calls from the PCR reads in MiXCR, one entry per CDR3 protein. Of fewer than 850,000 distinct CDR3 sequences in the sample, around 45% are singletons; the top ten hold 4.9%. CDR1 and CDR2 from the germline V gene are DFQATT and SNEGSKA (reference sequence). V was pared by 4 bases and J by 4 bases, with 0 bases of the junction left unmatched. The CDR3 covers 12 residues. Source material: blood. This rearrangement joins TRBV20-1 to TRBJ2-5, with 10 bases aligning to TRBD2. The TCR comes from a girl aged 10-17 years with multiple sclerosis. For the CDR3, the DNA is TGCAGTGCTACTAGCGGGAGAGAGACCCAGTACTTC. Translating it yields CSATSGRETQYF.